This TCR beta chain was obtained from a study of blood T cell dynamics during melanoma immunotherapy (TCRdb year 2020). A note on the overall study: Patients had metastatic melanoma and received first-line pembrolizumab or nivolumab plus ipilimumab as standard of care in the United Kingdom. The training cohort was made up of consecutive patients, while a further independent group of patients from the same centre was pooled to form an external validation set. Peripheral T cell receptor repertoires of metastatic melanoma patients were profiled before and after one cycle of checkpoint inhibitor therapy to find early correlates of response.

The study at large found these results: Unlike progressors, patients who went on to achieve disease control showed a bifurcated reorganization of the PBMC repertoire at W3, with either increased clonality or increased diversity. Whether the T cell clones behind the repertoire changes were melanoma-specific or instead reflected general immune activation was something the study could not determine. The relatively small sample size was acknowledged as a potential limitation on generalization of the results.

Read against the paper, the sample's time point label means: week 3, after first cycle of checkpoint inhibitor. Blood samples were taken before treatment (T0) and at week 3 (W3), following the first cycle of checkpoint blockade. Except for two patients with rapid clinical progression, response was assessed 12 weeks after the first infusion by RECIST 1.1; disease control meant complete response, partial response or stable disease. Patients were excluded for prior systemic cancer treatment, concomitant immunosuppressant therapy or synchronous other active malignancies. Both bulk PBMC and plasma cell-free DNA were sequenced for TCR beta so that circulating cells and T cell turnover could be tracked. Lymphoprep and SepMate tubes were used to isolate PBMC from blood, and red cell lysis was then performed. QIAamp DNA Blood Mini kits were used to extract DNA from both PBMC and sorted T cell subsets. About this clone: Its cognate antigen has yet to be identified. No much larger clonotype is one base removed from it; base qualities were not supplied.

Every bulk PBMC sample was loaded with the same fixed amount of about 370 ng of DNA. Following the manufacturer instructions, the immunoSEQ TCRb Assay kit was used to amplify TCR beta CDR3 sequences from genomic DNA. The KAPA Library Quantification Kit for Illumina platforms was used to quantify the pooled libraries by qPCR. Pooled libraries were clustered at 0.6-1.1 pM and sequenced on an Illumina NextSeq 500. The source study handled its data this way. The TCR data were analyzed using immunoSEQ ANALYZER and the R LymphoSeq package. A rearrangement efficiency score was calculated as productive divided by the sum of productive and non-productive CDR3 sequences. Clonality was measured with the Gini coefficient and diversity with the Renyi index at alpha=1, compared pairwise between timepoints within each patient. In LymphoSeq, clonal relatedness was computed using an edit distance of 3, and repertoire similarity was computed using the Bhattacharyya coefficient. Linear discriminant analysis on week-3 changes in clonality and diversity was built with the R MASS and caret packages to classify response. This immuneACCESS table, as held by TCRdb, lists in-frame sequences with V and J called but not all clones. Of the missing ones, under half trace to an unresolved V gene in checked studies; the others have no known cause. That table is the source of V, J and clone size, and D and trimming were worked out from the DNA. This sample has thousands of clones in its table, and roughly 87% of those were observed once. The ten largest account for 1% to 1.2% of the sample.

The receptor's source is a human donor with melanoma. Sequencing was performed on blood, taken from a patient treated with checkpoint blockade.

The DNA reads TGTGCCAGCAGCCGGGACCTCCTTAATGAAAAACTGTTTTTT. This translates into CASSRDLLNEKLFF. The chain is encoded by TRBV5-4 joined to TRBJ1-4; the D gene is possibly TRBD1, with 5 bases matching. The V and J ends are trimmed by 4 bases and 4 bases, leaving 11 bases between them. Sequences SGHNT (CDR1) and YYREEE (CDR2) are obtained from the germline V gene (reference sequence). Its CDR3 holds 14 amino acids, cysteine through phenylalanine. Only CDR3 DNA remains: 42 bases, in frame from the first base.